A selection of T cell receptor beta chains follows, all from one sample in a study of T cells after yellow fever vaccination. Using its own MiXCR run on the 5' RACE reads, TCRdb lists one record per CDR3 protein. The sample holds some 560,000 distinct CDR3 sequences, about 17% seen once. The sequencing here drew on PBMCs, taken about 5 days after the first yellow fever vaccination. These receptors came from a man between 18 and 29 years old who received the YFV17D yellow fever vaccine. The CDR3 runs from the conserved cysteine through the conserved F or W. A D gene is named only where the DNA matches it firmly. Size is stated for part of the rows, as once, few or many counts, or as a class when the clone is expanded.

few	NA	TRBV20-1	13	TRBJ2-6	TGCAGTGCTTTTCCGGCTGGGGCCAACGTCCTGACTTTC	CSAFPAGANVLTF
few	NA	TRBV7-3	15	TRBJ2-1	TGTGCCAGCACCCCGGACGGTAGCTCCTACAATGAGCAGTTCTTC	CASTPDGSSYNEQFF
NA	NA	TRBV7-2	14	TRBJ1-1	TGTGCCAGCAGCTTAGCTCGGTGGAACACTGAAGCTTTCTTT	CASSLARWNTEAFF
many	NA	TRBV12-3/TRBV12-4	13	TRBJ1-5	TGTGCCAGCACTACCCAGTGGTACCAGCCCCAGCATTTT	CASTTQWYQPQHF
NA	TRBD1	TRBV12-5	16	TRBJ1-4	TGTGCTAGTGGTTTGGCAGGGACAGGAATTAATGAAAAACTGTTTTTT	CASGLAGTGINEKLFF
few	TRBD1	TRBV11-1	19	TRBJ2-1	TGTGCCAGCAGCCCACCAAGCCGAATCGGGACAGGGGATGTCAATGAGCAGTTCTTC	CASSPPSRIGTGDVNEQFF
NA	NA	TRBV4-1	16	TRBJ2-1	TGCGCCAGCAGCCAATCTAGGGTTAACAGGTACAATGAGCAGTTCTTC	CASSQSRVNRYNEQFF
many	NA	TRBV12-3/TRBV12-4	12	TRBJ2-5	TGTGCCAGCAGCCGAGGGGGGGAGACCCAGTACTTC	CASSRGGETQYF
few	NA	TRBV11-1	15	TRBJ2-1	TGTGCCAGCAGCTTAGTAGGGGGTGTGGGCCATGAGCAGTTCTTC	CASSLVGGVGHEQFF
NA	NA	TRBV29-1	11	TRBJ1-3	TGCAGCGTTGATGAGGGAAACACCATATATTTT	CSVDEGNTIYF
NA	NA	TRBV20-1	17	TRBJ1-6	TGCAGTGCTCCCCGAGGGGGGGATCCATCCTATAATTCACCCCTCCACTTT	CSAPRGGDPSYNSPLHF
many	TRBD1	TRBV5-8	15	TRBJ1-5	TGTGCCAGCAATCGGGACAGGGGGCGTTCGAAGCCCCAGCATTTT	CASNRDRGRSKPQHF
NA	NA	TRBV7-9	13	TRBJ2-1	TGTGCCAGCAGCCCAAAAGCGCTCAATGAGCAGTTCTTC	CASSPKALNEQFF
NA	TRBD2	TRBV4-1	14	TRBJ2-7	TGCGCCAGCAGCCACCGGGCGGGAGGCTACGAGCAGTACTTC	CASSHRAGGYEQYF
few	TRBD1	TRBV18	15	TRBJ1-6	TGTGCCAGCTCACCAGTACCACAGGGGAATTCACCCCTCCACTTT	CASSPVPQGNSPLHF
few	NA	TRBV4-3	18	TRBJ2-3	TGCGCCAGCAGCCAAGCCCAATGGGTAGGGATCAGGGCAGATACGCAGTATTTT	CASSQAQWVGIRADTQYF
NA	NA	TRBV7-2	12	TRBJ1-2	TGTGCCAGCAGCGCCCGACTCGTGGGCTACACCTTC	CASSARLVGYTF
NA	TRBD1	TRBV2	17	TRBJ1-1	TGTGCCAGCAACGGCGGCGCGGGACAGGGGGACGGCACTGAAGCTTTCTTT	CASNGGAGQGDGTEAFF
few	NA	TRBV25-1	12	TRBJ1-6	TGTGCCAGCAGTCTAATAAGTTCACCCCTCCACTTT	CASSLISSPLHF
NA	NA	TRBV7-2	13	TRBJ1-2	TGTGCCAGCAGCCCAGGGACGGGCTCTGGCTACACCTTC	CASSPGTGSGYTF
NA	NA	TRBV19	12	TRBJ2-2	TGTGCCAGCCCTGGGAGGACCGGGGAGCTGTTTTTT	CASPGRTGELFF
once	NA	TRBV7-2	12	TRBJ2-2	TGTGCCAGCAGCTCCACCGCCGGGGAGCTGTTTTTT	CASSSTAGELFF
NA	TRBD1	TRBV6-1	13	TRBJ1-1	TGTGCCAGCAGTGATCACAGGGGGACTGAAGCTTTCTTT	CASSDHRGTEAFF
few	NA	TRBV12-3/TRBV12-4	16	TRBJ1-2	TGTGCCAGCAGTTTAGACGGGTTTAGGGTAAACTATGGCTACACCTTC	CASSLDGFRVNYGYTF
many	TRBD1	TRBV6-1	13	TRBJ2-7	TGTGCCAGCTTCGGGACAGCTCTCTCCGAGCAGTACTTC	CASFGTALSEQYF
NA	NA	TRBV11-3	13	TRBJ1-3	TGTGCCAGCAGCTTAGTGTTCGGAAACACCATATATTTT	CASSLVFGNTIYF
NA	NA	TRBV7-9	15	TRBJ1-1	TGTGCCAGCAGCGCCGACAGGACCGGCTATACTGAAGCTTTCTTT	CASSADRTGYTEAFF
few	TRBD1	TRBV3-1	15	TRBJ2-1	TGTGCCAGCAGCCAGGATAGGACAGGGAACAATGAGCAGTTCTTC	CASSQDRTGNNEQFF
NA	NA	TRBV6-2/TRBV6-3	21	TRBJ2-3	TGTGCCAGCAGCTCCTCACGGGCAGGCGGGCAAACGTCGATCAGCACAGATACGCAGTATTTT	CASSSSRAGGQTSISTDTQYF
NA	NA	TRBV12-3/TRBV12-4	16	TRBJ1-2	TGTGCCAGCAGTTTAGTATTACACCGATCGACCTATGGCTACACCTTC	CASSLVLHRSTYGYTF
NA	TRBD1	TRBV6-1	17	TRBJ2-3	TGTGCCAGCAGTCAGCTACAGGACAGGGGAGGGACAGATACGCAGTATTTT	CASSQLQDRGGTDTQYF
few	NA	TRBV9	13	TRBJ2-7	TGTGCCAGCAGTTCTGGACATTCCTACGAGCAGTACTTC	CASSSGHSYEQYF
NA	TRBD2	TRBV7-9	17	TRBJ2-1	TGTGCCAGCAACCCCCTAGCGGGGGGGTTGGGGATAAATGAGCAGTTCTTC	CASNPLAGGLGINEQFF
NA	TRBD2	TRBV6-1	19	TRBJ2-3	TGTGCCAGCACGAACGAGGGACTAGCGGGGGGGGGTGGCACAGATACGCAGTATTTT	CASTNEGLAGGGGTDTQYF
few	TRBD2	TRBV4-3	17	TRBJ2-1	TGCGCCAGCAGCCAAGATGGAAGGGGGACTAGACGGGATGAGCAGTTCTTC	CASSQDGRGTRRDEQFF
NA	TRBD2	TRBV14	18	TRBJ2-1	TGTGCCAGCAGCCAAGTGGGTCCATCCGGGACTAGGCAGAATGAGCAGTTCTTC	CASSQVGPSGTRQNEQFF
NA	NA	TRBV3-1	14	TRBJ1-1	TGTGCCAGCAGCCAGAGTGGGGAGGGCACTGAAGCTTTCTTT	CASSQSGEGTEAFF
NA	NA	TRBV11-1	18	TRBJ2-1	TGTGCCAGCAGCCCTATTGCCCTGACTGCTAGCTCCTACAATGAGCAGTTCTTC	CASSPIALTASSYNEQFF
NA	TRBD1	TRBV5-1	13	TRBJ2-7	TGCGCCAGCAGCATCCGGGACAGGGGTGAGCAGTACTTC	CASSIRDRGEQYF
few	TRBD1	TRBV12-3/TRBV12-4	14	TRBJ1-1	TGTGCCATCGTGGACAGGGGGCGGCGGACTGAAGCTTTCTTT	CAIVDRGRRTEAFF
few	TRBD2	TRBV5-1	13	TRBJ2-3	TGCGCCAGCAACGGACTAGGCGCCGATACGCAGTATTTT	CASNGLGADTQYF
few	NA	TRBV3-1	15	TRBJ2-1	TGTGCCAGCAGCCTCCGGGACCCTCGATTTGGGGAGCAGTTCTTC	CASSLRDPRFGEQFF
few	NA	TRBV5-1	14	TRBJ1-1	TGCGCCAGCAGCTGGGGCAGGGGCCTGGCTGAAGCTTTCTTT	CASSWGRGLAEAFF
NA	NA	TRBV27	15	TRBJ2-5	TGTGCCAGCAGTCCAATCCTAGCAGCGCGGGAGACCCAGTACTTC	CASSPILAARETQYF
NA	TRBD1	TRBV9	16	TRBJ2-2	TGTGCCAGCAGCGACGGACGACAGGGGGTCATCGGGGAGCTGTTTTTT	CASSDGRQGVIGELFF
NA	NA	TRBV5-1	15	TRBJ2-3	TGCGCCTCCATGTGGGGGGAGTTTGGTACAGATACGCAGTATTTT	CASMWGEFGTDTQYF
NA	TRBD1	TRBV4-1	17	TRBJ1-2	TGCGCCAGCAGCCAACTGGGGGCACAGGGGGTTCTCTATGGCTACACCTTC	CASSQLGAQGVLYGYTF
few	NA	TRBV2	14	TRBJ2-7	TGTGCCAGCAGCGCCAGGGGGGCGCAGAACGAGCAGTACTTC	CASSARGAQNEQYF
NA	TRBD2	TRBV20-1	14	TRBJ2-1	TGCAGTGCCCACGTTAGCGGGGGGCACAATGAGCAGTTCTTC	CSAHVSGGHNEQFF
few	NA	TRBV20-1	16	TRBJ1-4	TGCAGTGCCCACGACAGGTTGTTTGCAACTAATGAAAAACTGTTTTTT	CSAHDRLFATNEKLFF
NA	NA	TRBV4-3	19	TRBJ2-7	TGCGCCAGCAGCCAATTCGAAGGGGCAGTATCGTTACTTACCTACGAGCAGTACTTC	CASSQFEGAVSLLTYEQYF
NA	NA	TRBV12-3/TRBV12-4	14	TRBJ2-2	TGTGCCAGCAGGAACTACCCGAGGGCCGGGGAGCTGTTTTTT	CASRNYPRAGELFF
many	TRBD2	TRBV5-1	15	TRBJ2-1	TGCGCCAGCAGCTTCGGGACTAGCGGGTACAATGAGCAGTTCTTC	CASSFGTSGYNEQFF